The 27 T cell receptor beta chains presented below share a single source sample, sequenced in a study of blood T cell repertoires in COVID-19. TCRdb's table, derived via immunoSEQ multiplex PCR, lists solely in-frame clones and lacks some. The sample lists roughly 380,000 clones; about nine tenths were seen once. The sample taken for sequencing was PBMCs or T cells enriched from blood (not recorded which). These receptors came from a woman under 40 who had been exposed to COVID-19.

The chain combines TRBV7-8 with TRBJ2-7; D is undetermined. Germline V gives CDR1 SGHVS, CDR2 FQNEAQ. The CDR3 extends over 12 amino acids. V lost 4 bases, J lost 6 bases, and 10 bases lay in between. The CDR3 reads CASSYEAGEQYF. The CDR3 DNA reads TGTGCCAGCAGCTACGAAGCCGGCGAGCAGTACTTC. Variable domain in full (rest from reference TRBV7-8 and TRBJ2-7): GAGVSQSPRYKVAKRGQDVALRCDPISGHVSLFWYQQALGQGPEFLTYFQNEAQLDKSGLPSDRFFAERPEGSVSTLKIQRTQQEDSAVYLCASSYEAGEQYFGPGTRLTVT.

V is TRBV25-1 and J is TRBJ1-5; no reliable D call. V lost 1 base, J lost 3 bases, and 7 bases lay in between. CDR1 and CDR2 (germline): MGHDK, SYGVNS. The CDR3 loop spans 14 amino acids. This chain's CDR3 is CASSELSVNQPQHF. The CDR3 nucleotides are TGTGCCAGCAGTGAATTATCGGTCAATCAGCCCCAGCATTTT. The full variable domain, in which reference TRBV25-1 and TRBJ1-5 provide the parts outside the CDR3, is EADIYQTPRYLVIGTGKKITLECSQTMGHDKMYWYQQDPGMELHLIHYSYGVNSTEKGDLSSESTVSRIRTEHFPLTLESARPSHTSQYLCASSELSVNQPQHFGDGTRLSIL.

The CDR3 coding sequence is TGTGCCAGCAGCTTGGAAGCTAATCAGCCCCAGCATTTT. It is translated as CASSLEANQPQHF. This chain links TRBV5-5 with TRBJ1-5; no clear D gene. The ends were cut back, 0 bases at V and 4 bases at J, with 5 bases in the middle. From germline, CDR1 is SGHKS and CDR2 YYEKEE (reference sequence). This CDR3 is built from 13 residues.

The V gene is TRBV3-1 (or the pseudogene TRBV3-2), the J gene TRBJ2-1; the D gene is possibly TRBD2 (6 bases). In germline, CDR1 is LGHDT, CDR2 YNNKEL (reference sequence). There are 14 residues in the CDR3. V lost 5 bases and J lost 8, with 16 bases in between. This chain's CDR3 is CASSKRGTSDEQFF. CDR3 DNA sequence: TGTGCCAGCAGCAAGAGAGGGACTTCCGATGAGCAGTTCTTC.

CDR3 amino acids: CASSPSDSSNEQFF. The CDR3 bases are TGTGCCAGCAGCCCTTCAGACTCTTCCAATGAGCAGTTCTTC. The chain has TRBV13 and TRBJ2-1; no firm D call. The germline gives CDR1 PRHDT, CDR2 FYEKMQ (reference sequence). V dropped 5 bases and J dropped 6 bases, with 14 bases sitting between them. This CDR3 contains 14 residues.

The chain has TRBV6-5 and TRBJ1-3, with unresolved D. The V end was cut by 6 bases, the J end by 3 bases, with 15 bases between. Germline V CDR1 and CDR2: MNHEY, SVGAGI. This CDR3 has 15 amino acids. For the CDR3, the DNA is TGTGCCAGCAGAGCCTCGGCAGGTAGTGGAAACACCATATATTTT. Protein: CASRASAGSGNTIYF.

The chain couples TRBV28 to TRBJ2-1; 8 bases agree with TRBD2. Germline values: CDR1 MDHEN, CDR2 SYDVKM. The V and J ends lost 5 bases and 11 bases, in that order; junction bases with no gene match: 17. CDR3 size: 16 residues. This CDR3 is CASSTIISGNHLKQFF. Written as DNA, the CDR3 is TGTGCCAGCAGTACGATTATTAGCGGGAATCACCTGAAGCAGTTCTTC.

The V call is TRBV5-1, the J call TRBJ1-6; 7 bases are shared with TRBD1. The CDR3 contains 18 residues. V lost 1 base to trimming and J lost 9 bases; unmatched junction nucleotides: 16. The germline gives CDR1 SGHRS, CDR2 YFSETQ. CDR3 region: CASSLTTGTGANGSPLHF. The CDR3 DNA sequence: TGCGCCAGCAGCTTGACGACAGGGACGGGGGCAAACGGTTCACCCCTCCACTTT.

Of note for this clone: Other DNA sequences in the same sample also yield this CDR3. The chain's CDR3 is CASSSAYEQYF. CDR3 bases: TGTGCCAGCAGCTCGGCCTACGAGCAGTACTTC. The chain employs TRBV7-2 and TRBJ2-7; D is undetermined. This CDR3 has 11 residues. Trimming left V 4 bases short and J 2 bases short, with 3 bases between. Per germline, CDR1 SGHTA and CDR2 FQGNSA.

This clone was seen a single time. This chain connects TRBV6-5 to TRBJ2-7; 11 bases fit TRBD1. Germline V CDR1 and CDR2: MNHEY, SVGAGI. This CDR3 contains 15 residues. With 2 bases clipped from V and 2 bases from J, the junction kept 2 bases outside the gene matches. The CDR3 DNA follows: TGTGCCAGCAGTTACGGGGGACAGGGGGCCTACGAGCAGTACTTC. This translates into CASSYGGQGAYEQYF.

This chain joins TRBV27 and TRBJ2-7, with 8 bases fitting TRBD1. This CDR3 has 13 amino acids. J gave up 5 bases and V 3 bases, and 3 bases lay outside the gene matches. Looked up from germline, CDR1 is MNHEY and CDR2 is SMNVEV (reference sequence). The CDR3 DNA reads TGTGCCAGCAGTTTCGCAGGGGGCGACGAGCAGTACTTC. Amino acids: CASSFAGGDEQYF.

The chain's CDR3 is CATSLLQGNSGNTIYF. Written as DNA, the CDR3 is TGTGCCACCAGCTTATTACAGGGCAACTCTGGAAACACCATATATTTT. The chain recombines TRBV15 with TRBJ1-3; TRBD1 might be the D (6 bases). In germline, CDR1 is LNHNV, CDR2 YYDKDF (reference sequence). CDR3 length: 16 residues. With 5 bases removed from V and 0 bases from J, the gap between germline ends came to 14 bases.

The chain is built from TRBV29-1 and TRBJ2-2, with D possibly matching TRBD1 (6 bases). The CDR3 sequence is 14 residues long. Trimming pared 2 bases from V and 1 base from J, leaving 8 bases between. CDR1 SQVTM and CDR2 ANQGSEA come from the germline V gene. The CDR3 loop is CSVERQENTGELFF. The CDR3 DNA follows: TGCAGCGTTGAACGACAGGAGAACACCGGGGAGCTGTTTTTT.

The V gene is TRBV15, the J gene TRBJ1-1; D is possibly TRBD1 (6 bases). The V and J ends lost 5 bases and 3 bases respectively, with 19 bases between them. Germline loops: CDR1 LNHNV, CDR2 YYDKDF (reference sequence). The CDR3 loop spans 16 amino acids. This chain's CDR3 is CATSLWGGALHTEAFF. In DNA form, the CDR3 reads TGTGCCACCAGCCTTTGGGGGGGGGCGCTTCACACTGAAGCTTTCTTT.

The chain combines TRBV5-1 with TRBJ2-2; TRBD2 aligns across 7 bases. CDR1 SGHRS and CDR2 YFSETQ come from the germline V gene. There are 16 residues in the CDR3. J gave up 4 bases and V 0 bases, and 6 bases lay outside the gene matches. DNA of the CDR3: TGCGCCAGCAGCTTGGATGGGAGGGCGGGCACCGGGGAGCTGTTTTTT. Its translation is CASSLDGRAGTGELFF.

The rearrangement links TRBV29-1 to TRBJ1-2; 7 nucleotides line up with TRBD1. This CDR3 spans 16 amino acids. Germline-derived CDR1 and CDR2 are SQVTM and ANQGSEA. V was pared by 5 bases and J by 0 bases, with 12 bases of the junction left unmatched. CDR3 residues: CSVLGQSGLANYGYTF. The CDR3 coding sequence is TGCAGCGTTTTGGGACAGTCGGGGTTGGCTAACTATGGCTACACCTTC.

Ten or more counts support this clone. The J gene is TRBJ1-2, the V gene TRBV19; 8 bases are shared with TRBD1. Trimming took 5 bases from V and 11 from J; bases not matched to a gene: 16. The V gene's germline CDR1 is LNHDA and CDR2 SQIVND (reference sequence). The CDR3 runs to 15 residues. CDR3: CASSPRGQAQTPYTF. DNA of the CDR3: TGTGCCAGTAGTCCCCGGGGACAGGCTCAAACACCGTACACCTTC.

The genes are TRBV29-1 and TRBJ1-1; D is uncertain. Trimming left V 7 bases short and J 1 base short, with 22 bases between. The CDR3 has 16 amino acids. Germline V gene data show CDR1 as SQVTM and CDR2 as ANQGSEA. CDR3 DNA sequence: TGCAGCGCCGGATCCCATGGGCGGGCGGAGAACACTGAAGCTTTCTTT. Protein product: CSAGSHGRAENTEAFF. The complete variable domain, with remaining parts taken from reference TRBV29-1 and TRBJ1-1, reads SAVISQKPSRDICQRGTSLTIQCQVDSQVTMMFWYRQQPGQSLTLIATANQGSEATYESGFVIDKFPISRPNLTFSTLTVSNMSPEDSSIYLCSAGSHGRAENTEAFFGQGTRLTVV.

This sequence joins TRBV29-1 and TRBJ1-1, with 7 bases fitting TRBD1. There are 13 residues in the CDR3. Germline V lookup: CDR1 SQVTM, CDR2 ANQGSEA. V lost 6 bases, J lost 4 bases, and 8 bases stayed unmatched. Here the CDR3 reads CSVVRQGGTEAFF. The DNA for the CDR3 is TGCAGCGTAGTCAGACAGGGAGGCACTGAAGCTTTCTTT. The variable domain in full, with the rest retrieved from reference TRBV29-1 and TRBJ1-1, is SAVISQKPSRDICQRGTSLTIQCQVDSQVTMMFWYRQQPGQSLTLIATANQGSEATYESGFVIDKFPISRPNLTFSTLTVSNMSPEDSSIYLCSVVRQGGTEAFFGQGTRLTVV.

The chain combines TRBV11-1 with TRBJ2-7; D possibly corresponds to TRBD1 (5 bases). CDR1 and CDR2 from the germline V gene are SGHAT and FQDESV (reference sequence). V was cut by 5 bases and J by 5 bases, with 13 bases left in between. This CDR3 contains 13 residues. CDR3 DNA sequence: TGTGCCAGCAGCCCCTCAGGGTTGGACGAGCAGTACTTC. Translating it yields CASSPSGLDEQYF. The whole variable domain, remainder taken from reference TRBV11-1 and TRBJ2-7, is EAEVAQSPRYKITEKSQAVAFWCDPISGHATLYWYRQILGQGPELLVQFQDESVVDDSQLPKDRFSAERLKGVDSTLKIQPAELGDSAMYLCASSPSGLDEQYFGPGTRLTVT.

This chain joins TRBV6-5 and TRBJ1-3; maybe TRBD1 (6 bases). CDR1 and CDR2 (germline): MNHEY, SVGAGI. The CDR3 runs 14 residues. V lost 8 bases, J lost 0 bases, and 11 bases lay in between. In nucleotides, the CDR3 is TGTGCCAGCGGGGACAACTCCTCTGGAAACACCATATATTTT. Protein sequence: CASGDNSSGNTIYF.

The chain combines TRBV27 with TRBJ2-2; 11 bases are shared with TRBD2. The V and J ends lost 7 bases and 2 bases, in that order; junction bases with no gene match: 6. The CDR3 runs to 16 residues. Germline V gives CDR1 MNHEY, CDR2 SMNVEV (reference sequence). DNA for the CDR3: TGTGCCAGCACGGGTAGCGGGAGGGCAAACACCGGGGAGCTGTTTTTT. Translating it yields CASTGSGRANTGELFF.

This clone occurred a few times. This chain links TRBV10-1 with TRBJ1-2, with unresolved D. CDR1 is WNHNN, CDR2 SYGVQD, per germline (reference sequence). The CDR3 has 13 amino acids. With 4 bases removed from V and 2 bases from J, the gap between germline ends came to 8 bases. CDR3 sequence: CASSVAANYGYTF. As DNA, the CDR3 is TGCGCCAGCAGTGTCGCGGCCAACTATGGCTACACCTTC.

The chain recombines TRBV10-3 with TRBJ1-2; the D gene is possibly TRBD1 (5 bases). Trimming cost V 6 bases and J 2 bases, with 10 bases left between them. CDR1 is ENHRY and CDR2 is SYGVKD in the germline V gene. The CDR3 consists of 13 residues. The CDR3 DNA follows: TGTGCCATCAGCCAGACAGAGAACTATGGCTACACCTTC. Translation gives CAISQTENYGYTF.

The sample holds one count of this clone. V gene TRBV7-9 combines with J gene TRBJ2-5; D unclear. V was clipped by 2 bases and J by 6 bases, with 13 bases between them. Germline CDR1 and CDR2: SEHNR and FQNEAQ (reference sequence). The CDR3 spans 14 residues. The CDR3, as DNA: TGTGCCAGCAGCTTACCGCTGGGCAGGCAGACCCAGTACTTC. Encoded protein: CASSLPLGRQTQYF.

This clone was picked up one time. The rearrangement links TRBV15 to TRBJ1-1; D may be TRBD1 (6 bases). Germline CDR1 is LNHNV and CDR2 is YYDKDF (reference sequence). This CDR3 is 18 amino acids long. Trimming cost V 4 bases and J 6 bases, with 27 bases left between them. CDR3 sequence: CATSTRGRGMVYSAEAFF. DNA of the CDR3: TGTGCCACCAGCACACGCGGGAGGGGGATGGTTTATTCGGCTGAAGCTTTCTTT. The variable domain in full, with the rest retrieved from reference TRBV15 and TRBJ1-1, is DAMVIQNPRYQVTQFGKPVTLSCSQTLNHNVMYWYQQKSSQAPKLLFHYYDKDFNNEADTPDNFQSRRPNTSFCFLDIRSPGLGDTAMYLCATSTRGRGMVYSAEAFFGQGTRLTVV.

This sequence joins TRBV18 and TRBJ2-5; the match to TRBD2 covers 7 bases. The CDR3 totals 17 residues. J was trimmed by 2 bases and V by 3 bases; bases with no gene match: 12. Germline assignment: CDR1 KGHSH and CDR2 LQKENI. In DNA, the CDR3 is TGTGCCAGCTCACCGACGTCGGGGGGACTGGGGCAAGAGACCCAGTACTTC. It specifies CASSPTSGGLGQETQYF.